The sequence of this TCR beta chain was determined in a study of CD8 T cells in Susac syndrome. Germline V gives CDR1 SNHLY, CDR2 FYNNEI. Trimming removed 7 bases from V and 4 bases from J, with 13 bases in between. The CDR3 has 14 residues. RNA amounts of about 0.5 to 1 ug underwent reverse transcription with random hexamers. MiXCR, run by TCRdb on the immunoSEQ multiplex PCR reads, gives a single entry per CDR3 protein. The sample has some 160,000 distinct CDR3 sequences; 92% are singletons. The sample taken for sequencing was CD4+ T cells from PBMCs. V usage is TRBV2 and J usage is TRBJ2-2; the D gene is possibly TRBD2 (6 bases). This receptor was taken from a human donor in good health. The CDR3 DNA sequence: TGTGCCAGCACGCTCGCGGGGATCACCGGGGAGCTGTTTTTT. Protein: CASTLAGITGELFF.